This TCR beta chain appears in the sequencing data of a study of blood T cell repertoires in COVID-19 (TCRdb year 2020). Some background on the complete study: Samples from collaborators originated in the United States, Italy and Spain and spanned both the acute and convalescent phases of COVID-19. The material from the prospective study consisted of cDNA or gDNA derived from T cells, B-cell-depleted T cells, or PBMCs. Subjects who had been exposed to COVID-19, were actively infected with it, or had recovered from it provided the deeply sampled blood TCRbeta repertoires that made up the dataset. The repertoires were made available in a free public database intended to serve as a resource for research on the immune response to SARS-CoV-2. The samples were drawn from the first 160 participants of the ongoing ImmuneRACE study and from over 950 subjects provided by 6 global collaborators. The sample metadata nearly always contained a de-identified subject ID, COVID-19 status, age in years and sex. Where available, HLA class I and class II types were taken from metadata supplied by the sample provider and were not determined by assay-based typing. The research as a whole found: How much clinical and demographic metadata was included differed by source and by participant, and the metadata was provided uncurated.

The immunoSEQ Assay, a bias-controlled multiplex PCR, was used to amplify TCRbeta CDR3 regions from genomic DNA. The authors' pipeline ran thus. The number of nucleated cells in each sample was estimated from the amplification of reference gene primers within the assay. To quantify the absolute abundance of each unique TCRbeta CDR3 rearrangement, sequence reads were collapsed and filtered. For each sample, productive Simpson clonality was calculated by taking the square root of Simpson's diversity index across productive rearrangements. Here the immuneACCESS table is served through TCRdb, limited to in-frame sequences with V and J called. Missing clones are a known gap in these copies; in checked studies unresolved V genes cover under half, and the rest lacks a known reason. D and trimming come from the DNA, and the V and J calls and clone size come from that table. The sample records 230,000 or so clones, around 88% of which are singletons. Clones ranked in the top ten supply 8.5% to 10% of the sample.

Each collaborating institution followed its own protocols to collect whole blood in K2EDTA tubes. For TCRbeta analysis, collaborators shipped samples as frozen whole blood, isolated PBMCs, or DNA extracted from either of those sample types. Regarding this clone: Its specific antigen is unknown. No clone much larger than this one lies a single base away; base qualities are absent.

Trimming accounts for 2 bases at V and 5 bases at J, while the number of junction bases matched to no gene is 10. Looking up the germline V gene (reference sequence) yields CDR1 GTSNPN and CDR2 SVGIG. Inclusive of the bounding cysteine and phenylalanine, the CDR3 is 15 residues long. The read is trimmed to its CDR3 DNA, 45 bases read in frame from base 1. The sequence is built from TRBV30 and TRBJ2-7, with 9 junctional bases fitting TRBD2. The sample comprised peripheral blood. This receptor was identified in a man aged 40-55 years with active or convalescent COVID-19. The CDR3 protein: CAWSRLSGGIDEQYF. Read as DNA, the sequence is TGTGCCTGGAGTCGGCTTAGCGGGGGTATCGACGAGCAGTACTTC.